The 10 T cell receptor beta chains given below trace back to one sample, sequenced in a study of sequential checkpoint blockade in melanoma. Treatment here: randomized to nivolumab then ipilimumab (arm A) or the reverse (arm B). Here immunoSEQ multiplex PCR was the method, and the copy in TCRdb shows in-frame clones only, minus some. The data show around 9,700 clones, with 56% seen just once and about a sixth held by the top ten. The specimen was CD8+ T cells sorted from blood (inferred from file names), collected from a patient given nivolumab and ipilimumab in sequence. These receptor sequences come from a human donor with melanoma.

Relative to its sample, this clone is medium-sized (0.01 to 0.1%). The genes are TRBV28 and TRBJ2-7; D might be TRBD2 (5 bases). The CDR3 is 13 residues long. Germline values: CDR1 MDHEN, CDR2 SYDVKM. The V end was cut by 6 bases, the J end by 3 bases, with 12 bases between. The CDR3 DNA follows: TGTGCCAGCAGCCCTCCGGGGTTCTACGAGCAGTACTTC. The encoded protein is CASSPPGFYEQYF.

The chain uses TRBV5-6 and TRBJ2-7; D unclear. Germline-derived CDR1 and CDR2 are SGHDT and YYEEEE. The CDR3 consists of 11 residues. V dropped 3 bases and J dropped 7 bases, with 8 bases sitting between them. The CDR3 region is CASSSLREQYF. CDR3 DNA sequence: TGTGCCAGCAGCTCCCTACGAGAGCAGTACTTC.

Note on this clone: A junction end diverges from the germline sequence, so it may reflect a read error. V and J are TRBV4-2 and TRBJ2-1, with 11 bases lining up with TRBD2. This CDR3 is built from 14 residues. The germline V gene has CDR1 LGHNA and CDR2 YNFKEQ. CDR3 region: CATSLAGGYNEQFF. The CDR3 DNA reads as TGTGCCACCAGCCTAGCGGGAGGCTACAATGAGCAGTTCTTC.

The count of this clone is one. The gene calls are TRBV7-2 and TRBJ2-1; D is perhaps TRBD2 (6 bases). The CDR3 loop spans 16 amino acids. The V end lost 5 bases, the J end lost 5 bases, and 19 bases lay between the germline ends. The germline V gene encodes CDR1 SGHTA and CDR2 FQGNSA. In nucleotides, the CDR3 is TGTGCCAGCAGCCTCCCCGGGGTAGCGGTTAACAATGAGCAGTTCTTC. It translates to CASSLPGVAVNNEQFF.

The chain has TRBV4-2 and TRBJ2-7; 10 bases match TRBD1. CDR1 and CDR2 (germline): LGHNA, YNFKEQ. V trimming: 5 bases; J trimming: 4 bases; junction bases outside the gene matches: 8. The CDR3 sequence is 15 residues long. CDR3 protein: CASSWPTGGKYEQYF. The CDR3 DNA is TGTGCCAGCAGCTGGCCGACAGGGGGCAAATACGAGCAGTACTTC.

This sequence joins TRBV29-1 and TRBJ2-1, with D perhaps TRBD1 (6 bases). The CDR3 contains 15 residues. CDR1 and CDR2 from the germline V gene are SQVTM and ANQGSEA. The germline V and J ends were trimmed by 0 bases and 4 bases, with 13 bases remaining between them. CDR3 amino acids: CSVEDQGPLYNEQFF. The CDR3 nucleotides are TGCAGCGTTGAAGATCAGGGGCCCCTTTACAATGAGCAGTTCTTC.

V gene TRBV28 combines with J gene TRBJ2-5; TRBD2 aligns across 11 bases. The CDR3 is 15 amino acids. V shed 6 bases and J 0 bases; nucleotides not matched to a gene: 3. Germline V gives CDR1 MDHEN, CDR2 SYDVKM. CDR3 DNA: TGTGCCAGCAGACCGGGACTAGCGGACCAAGAGACCCAGTACTTC. Residues: CASRPGLADQETQYF.

The sample holds a few counts of this clone. The rearrangement links TRBV18 to TRBJ1-2, with D uncertain. The CDR3 has 17 amino acids. Trimming left V 0 bases short and J 6 bases short, with 20 bases between. The germline gives CDR1 KGHSH, CDR2 LQKENI. In DNA, the CDR3 is TGTGCCAGCTCACCACCGATAGCGGGCGGACCCGTGAATGGCTACACCTTC. It encodes CASSPPIAGGPVNGYTF. The variable domain in full, completed from reference TRBV18 and TRBJ1-2, reads NAGVMQNPRHLVRRRGQEARLRCSPMKGHSHVYWYRQLPEEGLKFMVYLQKENIIDESGMPKERFSAEFPKEGPSILRIQQVVRGDSAAYFCASSPPIAGGPVNGYTFGSGTRLTVV.

The table lists this clone with a few counts. CDR3 residues: CASSQERGGQETQYF. The CDR3 DNA follows: TGCGCCAGCAGCCAAGAGCGGGGGGGCCAAGAGACCCAGTACTTC. The rearrangement joins TRBV4-3 to TRBJ2-5, with 9 bases identical to TRBD2. CDR1 is LGHNA, CDR2 YSLEER, per germline. The ends lost 0 bases at V and 1 base at J; junction bases unmatched: 0. This CDR3 contains 15 residues.

The chain recombines TRBV28 with TRBJ2-3; D is perhaps TRBD1 (6 bases). Per germline, CDR1 MDHEN and CDR2 SYDVKM. The CDR3 runs 15 residues. The V gene lost 2 bases and the J gene lost 4 bases, with 13 bases spanning the gap. CDR3 residues: CASSLVGAGADTQYF. Here the CDR3 DNA reads TGTGCCAGCAGTTTAGTGGGGGCGGGCGCAGATACGCAGTATTTT.